The text below deals with one T cell receptor (beta chain). Its antigen is unidentified. This record comes from a study of cytomegalovirus exposure and HLA in healthy donors. For the study at large: The early release's HLA-typed donors yielded tens of millions of unique TCRs. General study points: CMV serostatus was the sole immune exposure data available. Presence/absence analysis assumed near-uniform sequencing depth across donors.

Germline CDR1 and CDR2: MDHEN and SYDVKM. The germline V and J ends were trimmed by 3 bases and 1 base, with 13 bases remaining between them. This CDR3 contains 17 residues. Use of 60 Vbeta and 13 Jbeta primers characterized the PCR. Sequencing used immunoSEQ multiplex PCR; TCRdb keeps in-frame clones, though not all of them. The sample comprises around 200,000 clones, around 80% of which are singletons, and approximately 2.2% rests with the top ten. The J gene is TRBJ1-6, the V gene TRBV28, with D unresolved. The sequenced material came from PBMCs. This receptor was taken from a woman aged 45-59 years in good health and CMV-seronegative. CDR3 amino acids: CASSFQEGMSYNSPLHF. The CDR3 region has the DNA TGTGCCAGCAGTTTTCAGGAGGGTATGTCCTATAATTCACCCCTCCACTTT.